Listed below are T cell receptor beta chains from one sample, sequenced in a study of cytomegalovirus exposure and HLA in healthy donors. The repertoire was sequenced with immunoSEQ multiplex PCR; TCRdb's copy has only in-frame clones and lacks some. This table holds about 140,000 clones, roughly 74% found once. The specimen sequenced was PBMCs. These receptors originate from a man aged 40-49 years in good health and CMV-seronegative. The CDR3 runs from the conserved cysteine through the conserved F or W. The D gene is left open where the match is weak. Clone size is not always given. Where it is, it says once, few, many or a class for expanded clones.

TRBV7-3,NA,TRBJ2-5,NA,TGTGCCAGCAGCTTAACGGGCAGCCCTCAAGAGACCCAGTACTTC,CASSLTGSPQETQYF
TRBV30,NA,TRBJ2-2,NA,TGTGCCTGGAGTCGCAGTTCCGCCGGGGAGCTGTTTTTT,CAWSRSSAGELFF
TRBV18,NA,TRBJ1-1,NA,TGTGCCAGCTCACCAGGGCAGAACACTGAAGCTTTCTTT,CASSPGQNTEAFF
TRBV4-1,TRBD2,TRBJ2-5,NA,TGCGCCAGCAGCCCCCTGAGCGGGGGCCAGGCCCCGGGGACCCAGTACTTC,CASSPLSGGQAPGTQYF
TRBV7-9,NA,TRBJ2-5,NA,TGTGCCAGCAGCCAAAACCGAGGAACGGTTCAGTACTTC,CASSQNRGTVQYF
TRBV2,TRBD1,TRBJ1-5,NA,TGTGCCAGCAGTGGCCGGACAGGGGGCGGTCAGCCCCAGCATTTT,CASSGRTGGGQPQHF
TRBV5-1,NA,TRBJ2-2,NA,TGCGCCAGCAGCTTGCAGACAGGGAACACCGGGGAGCTGTTTTTT,CASSLQTGNTGELFF
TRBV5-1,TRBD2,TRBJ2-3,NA,TGCGCCAGCAGCTTGGCGGGAGGGCCGGGCACAGATACGCAGTATTTT,CASSLAGGPGTDTQYF
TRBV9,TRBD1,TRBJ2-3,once,TGTGCCAGCAGTAGTCAGGGGGCCGTAGATACGCAGTATTTT,CASSSQGAVDTQYF
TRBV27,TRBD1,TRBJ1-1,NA,TGTGCCAGCAGACCAAACAGGGGGAACACTGAAGCTTTCTTT,CASRPNRGNTEAFF
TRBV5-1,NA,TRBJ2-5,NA,TGCGCCAGCAGCTTGGATTCGCGGGGAGAGACCCAGTACTTC,CASSLDSRGETQYF
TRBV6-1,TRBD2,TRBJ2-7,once,TGTGCCAGCAGTGGTCGGACTAGCGGAGGGTACGAGCAGTACTTC,CASSGRTSGGYEQYF
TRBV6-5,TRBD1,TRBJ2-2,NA,TGTGCCACACGCGACAGGGGCGTTTTAACCGGGGAGCTGTTTTTT,CATRDRGVLTGELFF
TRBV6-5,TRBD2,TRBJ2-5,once,TGTGCCAGCAAAGTCGGGGGGTGGGAGACCCAGTACTTC,CASKVGGWETQYF
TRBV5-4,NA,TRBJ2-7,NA,TGTGCCAGCAGCTTGGTGGGCGGGTCCGACGAGCAGTACTTC,CASSLVGGSDEQYF
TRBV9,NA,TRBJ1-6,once,TGTGCCAGCAGCCCCGACTCAGTCTATCATAATTCACCCCTCCACTTT,CASSPDSVYHNSPLHF
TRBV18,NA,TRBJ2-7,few,TGTGCCAGCTCACCACAAAACAGCTACGAGCAGTACTTC,CASSPQNSYEQYF
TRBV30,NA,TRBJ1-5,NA,TGTGCCTGGAGGAACAGCAAGCATCAGCCCCAGCATTTT,CAWRNSKHQPQHF
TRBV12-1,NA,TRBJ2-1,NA,TGTGCCAGCAGCGGGGGACTAGCGGGGGGGCCAGTGACCTACAATGAGCAGTTCTTC,CASSGGLAGGPVTYNEQFF
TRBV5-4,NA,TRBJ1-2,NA,TGTGCCAGCAGCTTAACGCCGACAGGATACCCTCCTAACTATGGCTACACCTTC,CASSLTPTGYPPNYGYTF
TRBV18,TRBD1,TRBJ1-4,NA,TGTGCCAGCTCACCTGGACAGGGTTATGAAAAACTGTTTTTT,CASSPGQGYEKLFF
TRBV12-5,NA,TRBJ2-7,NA,TGTGCTAGTGGTTTGGTACCTGACAGCTACGAGCAGTACTTT,CASGLVPDSYEQYF
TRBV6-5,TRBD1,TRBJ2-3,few,TGTGCCAGCAGTTTTGGACAGGGGGGAGCAGATACGCAGTATTTT,CASSFGQGGADTQYF
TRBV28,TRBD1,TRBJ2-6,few,TGTGCCAGCAGTTGGACAGGGGGCCGCTCTGGGGCCAACGTCCTGACTTTC,CASSWTGGRSGANVLTF
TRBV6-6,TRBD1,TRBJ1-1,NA,TGTGCCAGCAGCTACAGGGGGCTCTCGAACACTGAAGCTTTCTTT,CASSYRGLSNTEAFF
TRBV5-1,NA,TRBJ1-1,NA,TGCGCCAGCAGCTTGGCCATCGACAGCGCGGGAGGCACTGAAGCTTTCTTT,CASSLAIDSAGGTEAFF
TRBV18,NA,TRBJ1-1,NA,TGTGCCAGCTCACCTAGCGATTGGAGCACTGAAGCTTTCTTT,CASSPSDWSTEAFF
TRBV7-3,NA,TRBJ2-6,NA,TGTGCCAGCAGCTTAAGACACTCTGGGGCCAACGTCCTGACTTTC,CASSLRHSGANVLTF
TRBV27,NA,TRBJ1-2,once,TGTGCCAGCAGTCTGCTCCGGGTCCCCTATGGCTACACCTTC,CASSLLRVPYGYTF
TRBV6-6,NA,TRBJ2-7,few,TGTGCCAGCAGTTACACCCCACATGGGGCAGGGGACGAGCAGTACTTC,CASSYTPHGAGDEQYF
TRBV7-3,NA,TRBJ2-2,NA,TGTGCCAGCAGCCCAACACGGGAGATGGGGAACACCGGGGAGCTGTTTTTT,CASSPTREMGNTGELFF
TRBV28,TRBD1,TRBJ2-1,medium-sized,TGTGCCAGCAAGCCGGGACAGGGGACAATTAATGAGCAGTTCTTC,CASKPGQGTINEQFF
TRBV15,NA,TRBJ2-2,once,TGTGCCACCAAACCACGAGTGGACACCGGGGAGCTGTTTTTT,CATKPRVDTGELFF
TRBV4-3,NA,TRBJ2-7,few,TGCGCCAGCAGCCAAGCCCGGTTAGCGCCTGAGCAGTACTTC,CASSQARLAPEQYF
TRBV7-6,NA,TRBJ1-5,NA,TGTGCCAGCAGCTTAGTTGGCGGTTTAGATCAGCCCCAGCATTTT,CASSLVGGLDQPQHF
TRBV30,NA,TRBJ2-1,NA,TGTGCCTGGAGCCCTGGACAATCCTACAATGAGCAGTTCTTC,CAWSPGQSYNEQFF
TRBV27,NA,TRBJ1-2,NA,TGTGCCAGCAGCCCAACAGGGTCTTCTGGCTACACCTTC,CASSPTGSSGYTF
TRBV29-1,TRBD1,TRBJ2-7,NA,TGCAGCGGTGGGACAGTCTACGAGCAGTACTTC,CSGGTVYEQYF
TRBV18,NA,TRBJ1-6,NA,TGTGCCAGCTCACCACCCTATCAAAGGGGTTCACCCCTCCACTTT,CASSPPYQRGSPLHF
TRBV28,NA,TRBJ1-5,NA,TGTGGGGGTAGCGGCGCGACCAATCAGCCCCAGCATTTT,CGGSGATNQPQHF
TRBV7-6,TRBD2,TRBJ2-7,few,TGTGCCAGCAGCGGCGGACCTAGCGGGGGGTCCTACGAGCAGTACTTC,CASSGGPSGGSYEQYF
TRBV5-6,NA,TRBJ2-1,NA,TGTGCCAGCAACGGAAGGGGGGGCCTTAATGAGCAGTTCTTC,CASNGRGGLNEQFF
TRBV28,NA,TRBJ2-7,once,TGTGCCAGCCGCCCCGGGAGCATCTACGAGCAGTACTTC,CASRPGSIYEQYF
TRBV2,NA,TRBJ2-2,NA,TGTGCCAGCACCGCGGACACCGGGGAGCTGTTTTTT,CASTADTGELFF
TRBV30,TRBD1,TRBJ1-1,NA,TGTGCCTGGAGTGTAGGGGGCCGGGGGTGGACTGAAGCTTTCTTT,CAWSVGGRGWTEAFF
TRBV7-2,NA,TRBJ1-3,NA,TGTGCCAGCAGCCCGTGGACAGTCAGCTCTGGAAACACCATATATTTT,CASSPWTVSSGNTIYF
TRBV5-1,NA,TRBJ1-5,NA,TGCGCCAGCAGCGCCCTAGGGACTAGAGGGGAGCCCCAGCATTTT,CASSALGTRGEPQHF
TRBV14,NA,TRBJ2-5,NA,TGTGCCAGCAGCCAAAAAACAGGGTTAGGAGAGACCCAGTACTTC,CASSQKTGLGETQYF
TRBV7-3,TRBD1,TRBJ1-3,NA,TGTGCCAGCAGCGTCGACGGGACAGGAGGAAACACCATATATTTT,CASSVDGTGGNTIYF
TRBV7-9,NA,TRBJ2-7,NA,TGTTCCAGCAGCCCCACAGGTACCACCTACGAGCAGTACTTC,CSSSPTGTTYEQYF
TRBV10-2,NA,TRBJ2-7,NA,TGCGCCAGCAGTGAGTATCCTGGGGGGGGCCAGACCTACGAGCAGTACTTC,CASSEYPGGGQTYEQYF
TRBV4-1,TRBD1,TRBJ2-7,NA,TGCGCCAGCAGCCAAGATCCTCAGGGGGCAGGGATCCACGAGCAGTACTTC,CASSQDPQGAGIHEQYF
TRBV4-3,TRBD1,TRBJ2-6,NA,TGCGCCAGCAGCCAAGAATCAGGGGGTGGGGCCAACGTCCTGACTTTC,CASSQESGGGANVLTF
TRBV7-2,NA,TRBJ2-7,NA,TGTGCCAGCAGCTTAGTCGACGAGCAGTACTTC,CASSLVDEQYF
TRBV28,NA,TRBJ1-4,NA,TGTGCCAGCAGTTACTCCGGGAGGGCGGAACGTGAAAAACTGTTTTTT,CASSYSGRAEREKLFF
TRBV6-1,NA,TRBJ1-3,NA,TGTGCCAGCAGTGAGTTTCGGACTAAAGAGGCCATATATTTT,CASSEFRTKEAIYF
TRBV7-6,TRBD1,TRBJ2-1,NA,TGTGCCAGCAGCCGCGGACAGGGGCACAATGAGCAGTTCTTC,CASSRGQGHNEQFF
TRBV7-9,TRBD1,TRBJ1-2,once,TGTGCCAGCAGCTTAGGAGAAGGGAGGACAGGGAAGAGGGATGGCTACACCTTC,CASSLGEGRTGKRDGYTF
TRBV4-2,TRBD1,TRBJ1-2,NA,TGTGCCAGCAGCGTAGACAGGGTGGATGGCTACACCTTC,CASSVDRVDGYTF
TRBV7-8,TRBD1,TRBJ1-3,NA,TGTGCCAGCAGCCACAATCGACAGGGGGCCGCTGGAAACACCATATATTTT,CASSHNRQGAAGNTIYF